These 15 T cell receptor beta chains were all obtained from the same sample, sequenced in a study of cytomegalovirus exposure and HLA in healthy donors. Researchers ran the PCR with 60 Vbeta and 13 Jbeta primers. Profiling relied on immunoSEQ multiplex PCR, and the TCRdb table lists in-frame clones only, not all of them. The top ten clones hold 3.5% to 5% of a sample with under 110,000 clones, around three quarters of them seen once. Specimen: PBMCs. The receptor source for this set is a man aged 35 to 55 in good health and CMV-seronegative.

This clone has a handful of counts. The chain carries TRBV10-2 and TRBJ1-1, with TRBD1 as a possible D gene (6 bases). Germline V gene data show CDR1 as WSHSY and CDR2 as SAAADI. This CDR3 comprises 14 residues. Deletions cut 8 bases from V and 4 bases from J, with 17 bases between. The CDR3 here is CASQTGVGGTEAFF. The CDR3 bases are TGCGCCAGCCAGACAGGAGTTGGTGGCACTGAAGCTTTCTTT.

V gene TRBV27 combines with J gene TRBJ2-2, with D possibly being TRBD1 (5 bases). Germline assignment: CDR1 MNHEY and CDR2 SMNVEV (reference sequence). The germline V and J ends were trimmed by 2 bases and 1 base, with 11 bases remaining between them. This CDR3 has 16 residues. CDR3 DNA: TGTGCCAGCAGTTTAAGGGGCCAAATGAACACCGGGGAGCTGTTTTTT. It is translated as CASSLRGQMNTGELFF.

CDR3: CATSRGKETETF. The CDR3 DNA sequence: TGTGCCACCAGCAGGGGAAAGGAGACAGAGACCTTC. V and J are TRBV15 and TRBJ1-2, with D possibly matching TRBD1 (5 bases). The CDR3 runs to 12 residues. In germline, CDR1 is LNHNV, CDR2 YYDKDF (reference sequence). V was cut by 3 bases and J by 14 bases, with 16 bases left in between.

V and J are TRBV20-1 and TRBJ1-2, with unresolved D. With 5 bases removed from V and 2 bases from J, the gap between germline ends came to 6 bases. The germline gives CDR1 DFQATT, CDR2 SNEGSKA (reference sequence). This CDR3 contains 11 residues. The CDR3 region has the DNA TGCAGTGCTCTCAGGAACTATGGCTACACCTTC. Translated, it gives CSALRNYGYTF.

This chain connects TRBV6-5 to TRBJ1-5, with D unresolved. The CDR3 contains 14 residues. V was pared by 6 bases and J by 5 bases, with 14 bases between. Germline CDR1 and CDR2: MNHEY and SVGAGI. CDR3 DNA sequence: TGTGCCAGCAGCCAGACGGACGGGGATCAGCCCCAGCATTTT. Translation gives CASSQTDGDQPQHF.

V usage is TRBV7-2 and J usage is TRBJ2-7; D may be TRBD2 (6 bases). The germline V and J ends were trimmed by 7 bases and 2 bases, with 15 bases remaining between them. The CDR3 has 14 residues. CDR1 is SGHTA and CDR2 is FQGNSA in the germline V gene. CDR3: CASTPGVAAYEQYV. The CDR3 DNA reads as TGTGCCAGCACCCCCGGGGTAGCGGCCTACGAGCAGTACGTC.

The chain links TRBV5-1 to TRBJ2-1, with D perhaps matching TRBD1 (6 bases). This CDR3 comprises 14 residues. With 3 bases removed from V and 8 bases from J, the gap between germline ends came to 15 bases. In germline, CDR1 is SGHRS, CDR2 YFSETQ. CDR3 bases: TGCGCCAGCAGCTGGGGGTGGGGGCCGGATGAGCAGTTCTTC. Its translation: CASSWGWGPDEQFF. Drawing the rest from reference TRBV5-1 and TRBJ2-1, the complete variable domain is KAGVTQTPRYLIKTRGQQVTLSCSPISGHRSVSWYQQTPGQGLQFLFEYFSETQRNKGNFPGRFSGRQFSNSRSEMNVSTLELGDSALYLCASSWGWGPDEQFFGPGTRLTVL.

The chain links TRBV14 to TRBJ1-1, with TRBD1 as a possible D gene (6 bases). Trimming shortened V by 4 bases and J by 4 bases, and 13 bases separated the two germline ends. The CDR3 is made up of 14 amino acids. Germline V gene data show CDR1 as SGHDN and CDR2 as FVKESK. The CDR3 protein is CASSRYRDGTEAFF. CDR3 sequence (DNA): TGTGCCAGCAGCCGATACAGGGACGGCACTGAAGCTTTCTTT.

For the CDR3, the DNA is TGTGCCAGCAGTGAAAATCTGAGAGGTTCCGCCATATATTTT. It specifies CASSENLRGSAIYF. V is TRBV6-1 and J is TRBJ1-3, with D unresolved. The CDR3 runs 14 residues. In germline, CDR1 is MNHNS, CDR2 SASEGT. V was trimmed by 2 bases and J by 11 bases, leaving 16 bases between them.

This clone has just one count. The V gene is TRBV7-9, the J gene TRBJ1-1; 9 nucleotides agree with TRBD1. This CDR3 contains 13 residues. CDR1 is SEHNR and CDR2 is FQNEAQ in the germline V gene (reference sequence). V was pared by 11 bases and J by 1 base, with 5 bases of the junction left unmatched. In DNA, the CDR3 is TGTGCCGGGGGGACAGGGCCGAACACTGAAGCTTTCTTT. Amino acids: CAGGTGPNTEAFF.

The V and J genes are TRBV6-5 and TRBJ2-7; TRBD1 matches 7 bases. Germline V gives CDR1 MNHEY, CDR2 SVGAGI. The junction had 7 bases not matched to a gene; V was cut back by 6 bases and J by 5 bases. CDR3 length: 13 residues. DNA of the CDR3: TGTGCCAGCAGGAGGGACAGAAACAACGAGCAGTACGTC. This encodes CASRRDRNNEQYV.

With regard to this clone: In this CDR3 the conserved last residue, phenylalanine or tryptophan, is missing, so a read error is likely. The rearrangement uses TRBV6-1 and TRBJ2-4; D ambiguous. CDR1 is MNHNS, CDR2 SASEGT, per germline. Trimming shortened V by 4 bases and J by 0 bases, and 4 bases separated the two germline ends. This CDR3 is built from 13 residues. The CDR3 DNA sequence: TGTGCCAGCAGTGGACTAGCCAAAAACATTCAGTACCTC. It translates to CASSGLAKNIQYL.

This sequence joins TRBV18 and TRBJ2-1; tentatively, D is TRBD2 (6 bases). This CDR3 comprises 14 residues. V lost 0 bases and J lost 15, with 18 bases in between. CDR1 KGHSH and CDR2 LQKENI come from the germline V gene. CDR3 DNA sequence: TGTGCCAGCTCACCACCGACACAGACTAGTCGGTCGTTCTTC. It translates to CASSPPTQTSRSFF.

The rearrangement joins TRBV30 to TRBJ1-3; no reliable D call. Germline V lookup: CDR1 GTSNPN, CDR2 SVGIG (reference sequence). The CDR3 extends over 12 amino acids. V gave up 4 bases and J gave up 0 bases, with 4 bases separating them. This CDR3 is CAWTSSGNTIYF. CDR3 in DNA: TGTGCCTGGACCAGCTCTGGAAACACCATATATTTT.

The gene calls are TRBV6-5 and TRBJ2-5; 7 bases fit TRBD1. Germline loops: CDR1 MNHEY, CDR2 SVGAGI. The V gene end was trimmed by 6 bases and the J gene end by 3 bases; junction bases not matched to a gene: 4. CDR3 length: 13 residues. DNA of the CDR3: TGTGCCAGCAGCCGGGACAGAAAAGAGACCCAGTACTTC. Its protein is CASSRDRKETQYF.